The rows below give T cell receptor beta chains drawn from one sample of a study of radiotherapy plus CTLA-4 blockade in lung cancer. Generated by immunoSEQ multiplex PCR, the TCRdb table keeps only in-frame clones and is missing some. The top ten clones hold 10% of a sample with 60,000 to 70,000 clones, roughly 78% of them seen once. Sequenced here: peripheral blood, sampled from a patient treated with radiotherapy plus ipilimumab. The receptors derive from a human donor with non-small cell lung cancer who had a complete response to radiotherapy plus ipilimumab. CDR3s include the opening cysteine and the closing phenylalanine or tryptophan. D genes are given only for firm matches. The size of a clone is reported for some rows only, either as once, few or many, or as a class for expanded clones.

clone size,D gene,V gene,J gene,CDR3 protein,CDR3 DNA
few,-,TRBV19,TRBJ2-3,CASSPGRTSTDTQYF,TGTGCCAGTAGTCCCGGACGGACTAGCACAGATACGCAGTATTTT
-,-,TRBV11-2,TRBJ1-1,CASSLRDFSEAFF,TGTGCCAGCAGCTTACGGGACTTCTCTGAAGCTTTCTTT
-,TRBD1,TRBV30,TRBJ1-6,CAWSVRGQAQRDNSPLHF,TGTGCCTGGAGTGTACGGGGACAGGCACAACGGGATAATTCACCCCTCCACTTT
-,-,TRBV11-3,TRBJ2-5,CASSLGSTGETQYF,TGTGCCAGCAGCTTAGGTTCTACAGGAGAGACCCAGTACTTC
medium-sized,-,TRBV28,TRBJ1-4,CASSARQQSEKLFF,TGTGCCAGCAGTGCCAGGCAACAGTCTGAAAAACTGTTTTTT
once,-,TRBV7-2,TRBJ1-5,CASSTPLGGTPSNQPQHF,TGTGCCAGCAGCACGCCCCTAGGAGGGACCCCGAGCAATCAGCCCCAGCATTTT
-,-,TRBV6-1,TRBJ1-1,CASSALFRGLVAEAFF,TGTGCCAGCAGTGCTCTCTTCAGGGGACTAGTCGCTGAAGCTTTCTTT
once,TRBD1,TRBV6-6,TRBJ1-2,CASRQGNYGYTF,TGTGCCAGCAGACAGGGGAACTATGGCTACACCTTC
-,-,TRBV7-2,TRBJ1-1,CASSLIGLNTEAFF,TGTGCCAGCAGCTTGATCGGGCTGAACACTGAAGCTTTCTTT
-,-,TRBV6-5,TRBJ2-5,CASSYGGRRQETQYF,TGTGCCAGCAGTTACGGAGGGCGGCGACAAGAGACCCAGTACTTC
-,-,TRBV20-1,TRBJ2-5,CSARDNVQYF,TGCAGTGCTAGAGATAACGTCCAGTACTTC
-,-,TRBV30,TRBJ1-4,CAWSVGGRREKLFF,TGTGCCTGGAGTGTCGGAGGACGAAGAGAAAAACTGTTTTTT
-,TRBD2,TRBV6-5,TRBJ2-5,CASSYRGTSGKETQYF,TGTGCCAGCAGTTACCGCGGGACTAGCGGGAAAGAGACCCAGTACTTC
-,-,TRBV7-8,TRBJ2-7,CASSSNYEQYF,TGTGCCAGCAGCTCAAACTACGAGCAGTACTTC
medium-sized,-,TRBV27,TRBJ1-3,CASSPLDRNSGNTIYF,TGTGCCAGCAGTCCCCTAGACAGGAACTCTGGAAACACCATATATTTT
-,-,TRBV28,TRBJ2-1,CASSPSPPNEQFF,TGTGCCAGCAGCCCCAGTCCCCCGAATGAGCAGTTCTTC
-,-,TRBV5-6,TRBJ1-2,CASSLGRRDGYTF,TGTGCCAGCAGCTTGGGGCGGAGGGATGGCTACACCTTC
few,TRBD1,TRBV4-1,TRBJ2-3,CASSQNEQGAVTDTQYF,TGCGCCAGCAGCCAGAACGAACAGGGGGCCGTGACAGATACGCAGTATTTT
-,TRBD2,TRBV5-4,TRBJ2-1,CASSLDLAGRNEQFF,TGTGCCAGCAGCTTAGATCTAGCGGGGAGGAATGAGCAGTTCTTC
-,TRBD1,TRBV5-5,TRBJ1-1,CASSGEGQGRSREAFF,TGTGCCAGCAGCGGGGAGGGACAGGGACGGAGTAGGGAAGCTTTCTTT
-,-,TRBV6-5,TRBJ1-2,CASSYFSGDGGYTF,TGTGCCAGCAGTTACTTTTCGGGGGATGGTGGCTACACCTTC
-,-,TRBV18,TRBJ1-2,CASSRSWAGDQGGYGYTF,TGTGCCAGCTCACGTAGTTGGGCTGGGGACCAGGGAGGGTACGGCTACACCTTC
-,-,TRBV6-1,TRBJ2-7,CASSEAGQRYEQYF,TGTGCCAGCAGTGAAGCGGGACAAAGATACGAGCAGTACTTC
once,TRBD2,TRBV28,TRBJ2-3,CASSPRLAGGTDTQYF,TGTGCCAGCAGTCCCAGACTAGCGGGAGGAACAGATACGCAGTATTTT
once,TRBD1,TRBV14,TRBJ2-5,CASSISGTGERKTQYF,TGTGCCAGCAGCATCTCCGGGACAGGGGAGCGGAAGACCCAGTACTTC
-,TRBD2,TRBV11-2,TRBJ2-1,CASSLATRTSVGNEQFF,TGTGCCAGCAGTTTGGCCACCCGGACTAGCGTTGGGAATGAGCAGTTCTTC
-,TRBD2,TRBV10-1,TRBJ2-7,CASSSGGAGEQYF,TGCGCCAGCAGTAGCGGGGGGGCAGGCGAGCAGTACTTC
-,-,TRBV11-2,TRBJ2-4,CASSFRWTKNIQYF,TGTGCCAGCAGTTTCCGGTGGACCAAAAACATTCAGTACTTC
-,TRBD1,TRBV2,TRBJ1-5,CASSERDSIDQPQHF,TGTGCCAGCAGTGAGCGGGACAGTATCGATCAGCCCCAGCATTTT
-,TRBD1,TRBV30,TRBJ1-5,CAWSNPGQGGQPQHF,TGTGCCTGGAGTAACCCGGGACAGGGTGGGCAGCCCCAGCATTTT
-,TRBD1,TRBV15,TRBJ1-4,CATSSFPGQGATNEKLFF,TGTGCCACCAGCAGCTTTCCGGGACAGGGAGCTACTAATGAAAAACTGTTTTTT
-,-,TRBV7-2,TRBJ1-3,CASSPIGGATIYF,TGTGCCAGCAGCCCCATTGGTGGGGCCACCATATATTTT
-,TRBD1,TRBV6-1,TRBJ1-3,CASSGQTGSGNTIYF,TGTGCCAGCAGTGGTCAGACAGGGTCAGGAAACACCATATATTTT
-,TRBD1,TRBV30,TRBJ2-2,CAWSAQGAIGELFF,TGTGCCTGGAGTGCGCAGGGGGCGATCGGGGAGCTGTTTTTT
once,TRBD2,TRBV5-4,TRBJ2-2,CASSPGTSGFRKELFF,TGTGCCAGCAGCCCCGGGACTAGCGGGTTTAGAAAGGAGCTGTTTTTT
once,-,TRBV28,TRBJ1-2,CASSLQGMGRYGYTF,TGTGCCAGCAGTTTACAGGGGATGGGAAGGTATGGCTACACCTTC
-,TRBD1,TRBV6-5,TRBJ1-1,CASSLFTGGATEAFF,TGTGCCAGCAGTTTATTCACAGGGGGAGCCACTGAAGCTTTCTTT
-,-,TRBV9,TRBJ1-5,CASSVGDLGQPQHF,TGTGCCAGCAGCGTTGGGGATCTCGGGCAGCCCCAGCATTTT
-,TRBD1,TRBV28,TRBJ1-5,CASTGQDYNQPQHF,TGTGCCAGCACCGGACAGGACTACAATCAGCCCCAGCATTTT
once,-,TRBV5-1,TRBJ1-1,CASSLADQARNTEAFF,TGCGCCAGCAGCTTGGCCGACCAGGCACGGAACACTGAAGCTTTCTTT
once,-,TRBV7-2,TRBJ2-3,CASSPSRRSSTDTQYF,TGTGCCAGCAGCCCCTCCAGGAGGAGTAGCACAGATACGCAGTATTTT
-,TRBD1,TRBV18,TRBJ1-2,CASSPYTGGEDGYTF,TGTGCCAGCTCACCATATACAGGGGGCGAGGATGGCTACACCTTC
-,-,TRBV7-2,TRBJ1-3,CASSLSIAGNTIYF,TGTGCCAGCAGCCTGTCTATTGCTGGAAACACCATATATTTT
-,-,TRBV27,TRBJ1-5,CASSLSDSYQPQHF,TGTGCCAGCAGTTTATCCGACAGTTATCAGCCCCAGCATTTT
once,-,TRBV18,TRBJ2-6,CASSLATGRSSGANVLTF,TGTGCCAGCTCACTTGCGACGGGACGGAGCTCTGGGGCCAACGTCCTGACTTTC
-,TRBD1,TRBV19,TRBJ1-4,CASSPRGDRAEKLFF,TGTGCCAGTAGTCCCCGGGGGGACAGGGCTGAAAAACTGTTTTTT
-,TRBD2,TRBV7-9,TRBJ2-5,CASSLVLAGVETQYF,TGTGCCAGCAGCTTAGTACTAGCGGGAGTTGAGACCCAGTACTTC
-,-,TRBV5-1,TRBJ2-2,CASSLWQGNTGELFF,TGCGCCAGCAGCTTATGGCAGGGCAACACCGGGGAGCTGTTTTTT
once,-,TRBV7-2,TRBJ1-5,CASSLSSRGQPQHF,TGTGCCAGCAGCTTAAGTTCCAGGGGTCAGCCCCAGCATTTT
few,-,TRBV6-6,TRBJ1-2,CASSTSPNYGYTF,TGTGCCAGCAGCACATCGCCAAACTATGGCTACACCTTC
-,-,TRBV11-3,TRBJ1-1,CASSLDFNTEAFF,TGTGCCAGCAGCTTAGATTTTAACACTGAAGCTTTCTTT
few,-,TRBV19,TRBJ2-2,CASSIDLAVAFSGELFF,TGTGCCAGTAGTATAGATTTAGCGGTGGCTTTCAGCGGGGAGCTGTTTTTT
-,-,TRBV9,TRBJ2-3,CASSVLLGGDTQYF,TGTGCCAGCAGCGTCCTTTTGGGGGGAGATACGCAGTATTTT
once,TRBD1,TRBV30,TRBJ1-2,CAWRNGQAYGYTF,TGTGCCTGGAGAAACGGACAGGCCTATGGCTACACCTTC
-,TRBD1,TRBV4-1,TRBJ2-3,CASSQEGQGNTDTQYF,TGCGCCAGCAGCCAAGAAGGACAGGGAAACACAGATACGCAGTATTTT
few,TRBD1,TRBV19,TRBJ1-1,CASSIRGQGASAEAFF,TGTGCCAGTAGTATCCGCGGACAGGGGGCTTCAGCTGAAGCTTTCTTT
once,TRBD1,TRBV7-2,TRBJ1-2,CASSSGDSYGYTF,TGTGCCAGCAGCTCAGGGGACAGCTATGGCTACACCTTC
-,-,TRBV11-3,TRBJ2-5,CASSEEYQETQYF,TGTGCCAGCAGCGAGGAGTACCAAGAGACCCAGTACTTC
-,-,TRBV6-6,TRBJ1-4,CASSYSSQANEKLFF,TGTGCCAGCAGTTACTCGTCCCAGGCTAATGAAAAACTGTTTTTT
-,-,TRBV5-5,TRBJ2-1,CASSGGRSYNEQFF,TGTGCCAGCAGCGGGGGCCGCTCCTACAATGAGCAGTTCTTC